The table lists the clone carrying this TCR beta chain with many counts. What it recognizes is unknown. The read ends 3 residues shy of where the CDR3 ends; the end is completed using the germline J gene. This sample is drawn from a study of T cell clonality in common variable immunodeficiency. Study-wide points: Reportedly, TCR beta sequences from common variable immunodeficiency showed fewer deletions and N-nucleotide insertions.

Method: immunoSEQ multiplex PCR; TCRdb's copy keeps in-frame clones and lacks some. The sample shows 35,000 to 50,000 clones, no singletons; the ten largest hold around 2.1%. V shed 0 bases, J shed 3 bases, and the junction held 5 bases outside the gene matches. Germline CDR1 is KGHSH and CDR2 is LQKENI. This CDR3 has 17 residues. Patients and controls were mostly of Caucasian heritage. Each donor provided roughly 4.5 to 9 ml of heparinized whole blood. This clonotype was sampled from a person aged 18-70 years in good health. This chain joins TRBV18 and TRBJ2-2, with TRBD1 identical over 9 bases. The sequenced sample consisted of peripheral blood mononuclear cells. CDR3 amino acids: CASSPPPGQGYTGELFF. The part of the CDR3 DNA that was read is TGTGCCAGCTCACCACCGCCGGGACAGGGTTACACCGGGGAG.